Sequencing of this T cell receptor delta chain was carried out in a study of gamma-delta T cells after stem cell transplantation. TCRdb redid clone calling on the RT-PCR reads using CATT. This table has over 5,000 delta-chain clones, approximately 1.9% appearing once. This clone has only a few counts. A far larger clone is only one base removed, so a read error is likely. This CDR3 is also generated by other DNA sequences in the sample. Germline values: CDR1 GEAIGNYY, CDR2 EKD. The CDR3 is made up of 15 amino acids. This TCR was sampled from a human donor. It is not recorded whose cells these are; they may come from a transplant donor. V and J are TRDV2 and TRDJ1; D gene uncertain. Sequencing was done on a sample of gamma-delta T cells. CDR3: CACDTLSGYTDKLIF. The CDR3, as DNA: TGTGCCTGTGACACTCTCTCGGGGTACACCGATAAACTCATTTTT.